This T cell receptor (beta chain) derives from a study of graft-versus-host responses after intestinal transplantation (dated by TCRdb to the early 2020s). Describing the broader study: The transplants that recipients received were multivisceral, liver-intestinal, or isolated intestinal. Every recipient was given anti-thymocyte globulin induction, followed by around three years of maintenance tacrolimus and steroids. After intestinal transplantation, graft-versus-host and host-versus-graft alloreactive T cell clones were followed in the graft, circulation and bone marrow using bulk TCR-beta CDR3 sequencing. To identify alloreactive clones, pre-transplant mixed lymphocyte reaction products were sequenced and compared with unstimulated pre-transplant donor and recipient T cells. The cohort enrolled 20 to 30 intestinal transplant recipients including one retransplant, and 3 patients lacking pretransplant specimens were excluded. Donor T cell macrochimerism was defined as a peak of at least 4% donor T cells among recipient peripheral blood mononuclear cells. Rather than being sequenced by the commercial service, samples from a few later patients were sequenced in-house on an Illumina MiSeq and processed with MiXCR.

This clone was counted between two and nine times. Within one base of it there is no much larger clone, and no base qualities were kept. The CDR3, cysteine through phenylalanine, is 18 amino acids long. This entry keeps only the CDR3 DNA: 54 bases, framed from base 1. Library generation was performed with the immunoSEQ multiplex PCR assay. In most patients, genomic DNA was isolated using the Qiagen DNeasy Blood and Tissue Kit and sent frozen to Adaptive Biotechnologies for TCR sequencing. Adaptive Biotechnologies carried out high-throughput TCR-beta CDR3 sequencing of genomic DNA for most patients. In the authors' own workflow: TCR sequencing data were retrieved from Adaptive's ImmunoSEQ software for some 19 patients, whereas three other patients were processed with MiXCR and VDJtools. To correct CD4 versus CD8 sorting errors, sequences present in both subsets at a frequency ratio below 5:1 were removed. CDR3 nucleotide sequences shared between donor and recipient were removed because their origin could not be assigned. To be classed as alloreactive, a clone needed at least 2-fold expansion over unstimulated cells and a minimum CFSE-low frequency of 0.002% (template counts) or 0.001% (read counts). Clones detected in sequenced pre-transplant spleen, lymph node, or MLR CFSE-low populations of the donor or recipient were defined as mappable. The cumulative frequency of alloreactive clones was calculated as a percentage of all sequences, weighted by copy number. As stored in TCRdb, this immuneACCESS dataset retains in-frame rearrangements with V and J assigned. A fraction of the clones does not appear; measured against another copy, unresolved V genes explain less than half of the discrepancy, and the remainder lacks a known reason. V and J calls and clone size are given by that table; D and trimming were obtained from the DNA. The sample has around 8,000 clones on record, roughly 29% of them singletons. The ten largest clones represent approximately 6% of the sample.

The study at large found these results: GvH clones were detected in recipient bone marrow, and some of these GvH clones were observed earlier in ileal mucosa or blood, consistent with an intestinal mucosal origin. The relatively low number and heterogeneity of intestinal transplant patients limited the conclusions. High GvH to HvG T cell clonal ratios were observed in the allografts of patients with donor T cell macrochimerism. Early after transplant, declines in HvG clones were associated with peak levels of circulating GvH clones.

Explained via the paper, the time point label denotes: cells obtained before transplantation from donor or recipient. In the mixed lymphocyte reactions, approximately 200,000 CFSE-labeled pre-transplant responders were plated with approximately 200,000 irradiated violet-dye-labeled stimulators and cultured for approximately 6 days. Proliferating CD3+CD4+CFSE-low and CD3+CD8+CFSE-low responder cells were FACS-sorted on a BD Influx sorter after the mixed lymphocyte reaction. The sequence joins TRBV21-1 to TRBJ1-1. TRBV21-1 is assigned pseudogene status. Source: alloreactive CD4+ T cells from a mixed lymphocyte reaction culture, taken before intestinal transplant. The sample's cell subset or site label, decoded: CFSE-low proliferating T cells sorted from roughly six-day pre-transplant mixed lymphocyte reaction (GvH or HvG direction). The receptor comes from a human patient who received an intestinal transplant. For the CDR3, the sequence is CASSNRRGGPVPRTGSFF. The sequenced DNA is TGTGCCAGCAGCAATAGGAGGGGGGGCCCGGTCCCGAGGACGGGATCTTTCTTT.